The subject of this entry is one T cell receptor (beta chain). The antigen is not known. The sample is drawn from a study of cytomegalovirus exposure and HLA in healthy donors. Study-level points and caveats: In an earlier analysis, productive rearrangement rates for most beta V segments clustered near 87% or 30%. As was reported, the classifier diagnosed cytomegalovirus status with high specificity and sensitivity. Later analysis suggested most CMV-associated TCR beta chains were HLA-restricted.

Primers for the PCR totalled 60 Vbeta and 13 Jbeta. The method was immunoSEQ multiplex PCR; TCRdb's version includes in-frame clones alone and lacks a portion of them. Of under 200,000 clones listed, 70% to 90% are singletons. Trimming pared 10 bases from V and 1 base from J, leaving 15 bases between. Germline lookup yields CDR1 LNHDA and CDR2 SQIVND (reference sequence). This CDR3 spans 14 amino acids. This clonotype was sampled from a young man in good health and CMV-seropositive. The rearrangement links TRBV19 to TRBJ2-3; D possibly corresponds to TRBD2 (5 bases). Sequenced input: PBMCs. The CDR3 reads CATTVGVGTDTQYF. Here the CDR3 DNA reads TGTGCCACCACGGTGGGAGTAGGCACAGATACGCAGTATTTT.